Following are 12 T cell receptor beta chains from one sample sequenced in a study of T cells in Graves' hyperthyroidism and ophthalmopathy. Amplification of TCR beta CDR3 regions used RNA as the template. HTBI primers were used for first-round RT-PCR of the TCR CDR3. TCRdb re-called the multiplex PCR reads through MiXCR, storing one row per CDR3 protein. The data show 300,000 to 450,000 distinct CDR3 sequences, approximately 15% seen once. The sequencing sample was made of blood. These receptors all come from a woman aged 55-75 years with Graves' hyperthyroidism.

Ten or more counts support this clonotype. The chain has TRBV3-1 and TRBJ2-7; D gene ambiguous. CDR3 size: 14 residues. V was clipped by 3 bases and J by 2 bases, with 11 bases between them. Germline-derived CDR1 and CDR2 are LGHDT and YNNKEL (reference sequence). The CDR3 reads CASSHPYSAYEQYF. The CDR3 coding sequence is TGTGCCAGCAGCCATCCCTACTCGGCCTACGAGCAGTACTTC.

This clonotype was observed many times. This sequence joins TRBV11-2 and TRBJ2-3; the D is unclear. Trimming removed 1 base at V and 10 bases at J, with 9 bases between. Germline-derived CDR1 and CDR2 are SGHAT and FQNNGV. The CDR3 runs 12 residues. The CDR3 protein is CASSLGHLAQYF. The CDR3 region has the DNA TGTGCCAGCAGCTTAGGTCACTTGGCGCAGTATTTT.

This clonotype was observed at least ten times. DNA of the CDR3: TGTGCCAGCACCCGACAGGGGCTAGTGAGTGAAAAACTGTTTTTT. Its translation: CASTRQGLVSEKLFF. V and J are TRBV7-9 and TRBJ1-4; 8 bases are shared with TRBD1. The trim removed 7 bases at V and 7 bases at J, leaving 11 bases unmatched. This CDR3 has 15 amino acids. Germline-derived CDR1 and CDR2 are SEHNR and FQNEAQ (reference sequence).

The chain recombines TRBV5-1 with TRBJ2-5; D uncertain. The CDR3 sequence is 14 residues long. Germline lookup yields CDR1 SGHRS and CDR2 YFSETQ. V was trimmed by 1 base and J by 1 base, leaving 8 bases between them. The DNA for the CDR3 is TGCGCCAGCAGCTTGTCTCCAGCCCAAGAGACCCAGTACTTC. It yields the protein CASSLSPAQETQYF.

This clonotype has ten or more counts. The V call is TRBV28, the J call TRBJ2-7, with 11 bases lining up with TRBD2. CDR1 MDHEN and CDR2 SYDVKM come from the germline V gene. The CDR3 covers 17 residues. After removal of 3 bases from V and 2 bases from J, the junction contained 9 bases not matched to a gene. The CDR3 DNA reads TGTGCCAGCAGTTTCACATTACTAGCGGGAGAAGCCTACGAGCAGTACTTC. Translation gives CASSFTLLAGEAYEQYF.

On this clonotype: Being one base from a much bigger clone, this may be a read error. The chain joins TRBV6-1 to TRBJ2-7; no definite D call. This CDR3 is built from 14 residues. The V end lost 7 bases, the J end lost 0 bases, and 13 bases lay between the germline ends. CDR1 and CDR2 (germline): MNHNS, SASEGT. In nucleotides, the CDR3 is TGTGCCAGCACCATAAGACCTACCTCCTACGAGCAGTACTTC. Translating gives CASTIRPTSYEQYF.

This clonotype was seen at least ten times. CDR3 nucleotide sequence: TGCGCCAGCAGCCCGTCGGGAATAGGCACAGATACGCAGTATTTT. Amino acid sequence: CASSPSGIGTDTQYF. The V gene is TRBV5-1, the J gene TRBJ2-3; tentatively, D is TRBD2 (5 bases). The V end lost 4 bases, the J end lost 1 base, and 13 bases lay between the germline ends. The CDR3 extends over 15 amino acids. Germline CDR1 reads SGHRS; CDR2 reads YFSETQ.

This clonotype was counted ten times or more. The chain couples TRBV7-8 to TRBJ2-1; 7 bases agree with TRBD2. This CDR3 has 15 residues. Germline V CDR1 and CDR2: SGHVS, FQNEAQ. Losses at the gene ends were 4 bases for V and 9 bases for J; bases not matched to a gene: 12. This CDR3 reads CASSSVDLADFEQFF. The CDR3 DNA sequence: TGTGCCAGCAGCTCGGTCGACCTAGCGGATTTTGAGCAGTTCTTC.

Only a few counts were recorded for this clonotype. The J gene is TRBJ2-1, the V gene TRBV25-1; D may be TRBD2 (6 bases). CDR1 is MGHDK, CDR2 SYGVNS, per germline. With 6 bases removed from V and 4 bases from J, the gap between germline ends came to 10 bases. The CDR3 totals 13 residues. CDR3 protein: CASRPAGYNEQFF. The CDR3, as DNA: TGTGCCAGCAGGCCGGCGGGGTACAATGAGCAGTTCTTC. The full variable domain, in which reference TRBV25-1 and TRBJ2-1 provide the parts outside the CDR3, is EADIYQTPRYLVIGTGKKITLECSQTMGHDKMYWYQQDPGMELHLIHYSYGVNSTEKGDLSSESTVSRIRTEHFPLTLESARPSHTSQYLCASRPAGYNEQFFGPGTRLTVL.

This clonotype has a count of ten or more. The chain recombines TRBV29-1 with TRBJ2-5; tentatively, D is TRBD1 (6 bases). CDR3 length: 13 amino acids. Germline V gene sequence: CDR1 SQVTM, CDR2 ANQGSEA. V lost 7 bases and J 5 bases, leaving 17 bases between the germline ends. The CDR3 spells CSGEQGPGETQYF. Here the CDR3 DNA reads TGCAGCGGAGAACAGGGACCGGGGGAGACCCAGTACTTC. Based on the CDR3 plus reference TRBV29-1 and TRBJ2-5, the full variable domain is SAVISQKPSRDICQRGTSLTIQCQVDSQVTMMFWYRQQPGQSLTLIATANQGSEATYESGFVIDKFPISRPNLTFSTLTVSNMSPEDSSIYLCSGEQGPGETQYFGPGTRLLVL.

On this clonotype: This may arise from a read error, as a much more abundant clone is one base away. This chain's CDR3 is CSVGPLRGNDGYTF. In nucleotides, the CDR3 is TGCAGCGTTGGCCCTCTTCGAGGAAATGATGGCTACACCTTC. This chain links TRBV29-1 with TRBJ1-2; D gene ambiguous. The length of the CDR3 is 14 residues. The germline gives CDR1 SQVTM, CDR2 ANQGSEA. The V end lost 4 bases, the J end lost 6 bases, and 18 bases lay between the germline ends.

The chain joins TRBV10-3 to TRBJ2-1, with TRBD2 matching 12 bases. The germline CDR1 and CDR2 sequences are ENHRY and SYGVKD. This CDR3 contains 16 residues. V lost 1 base to trimming and J lost 7 bases; unmatched junction nucleotides: 5. The CDR3 coding sequence is TGTGCCATCAGTGAGTTTCTAGCGGGAGGGCGAAATGAGCAGTTCTTC. Translated: CAISEFLAGGRNEQFF.